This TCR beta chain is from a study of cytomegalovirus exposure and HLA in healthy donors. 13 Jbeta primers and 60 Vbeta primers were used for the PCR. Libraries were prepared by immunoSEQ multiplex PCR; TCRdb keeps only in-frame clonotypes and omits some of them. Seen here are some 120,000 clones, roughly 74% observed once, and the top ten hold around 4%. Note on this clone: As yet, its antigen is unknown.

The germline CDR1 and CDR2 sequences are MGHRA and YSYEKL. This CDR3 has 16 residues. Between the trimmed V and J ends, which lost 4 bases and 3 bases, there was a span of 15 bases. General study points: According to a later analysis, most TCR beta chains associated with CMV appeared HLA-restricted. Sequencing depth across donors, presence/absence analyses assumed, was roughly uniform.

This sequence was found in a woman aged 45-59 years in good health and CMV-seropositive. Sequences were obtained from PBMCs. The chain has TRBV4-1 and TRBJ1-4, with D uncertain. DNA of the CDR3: TGCGCCAGCAGCCCATGGGAGTCCACGGCTAATGAAAAACTGTTTTTT. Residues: CASSPWESTANEKLFF.